This TCR beta chain was documented in a study of long-term antiretroviral therapy in people with HIV. Findings and caveats of the study: Once patients were on ART, diversity went higher but still fell short of transplant donor controls.

Sequencing used immunoSEQ v3.0 at survey level. Assay: immunoSEQ multiplex PCR; the TCRdb copy retains only in-frame clones and omits some. The table lists 9,000 to 15,000 clones, 70% to 75% of them singletons, with 13% in the top ten. This CDR3 has 14 residues. Trimming left V 1 base short and J 1 base short, with 4 bases between. Germline V gene data show CDR1 as SEHNR and CDR2 as FQNEAQ (reference sequence). As for this clone: The antigen is unknown.

This TCR was recovered from a man aged 40-50 years with HIV. Sequenced material: unsorted PBMCs, taken around 3.1 years before starting antiretroviral therapy. The chain uses TRBV7-9 and TRBJ2-2; D is unclear. CDR3 DNA: TGTGCCAGCAGCTTAGAGCGGAACACCGGGGAGCTGTTTTTT. It encodes CASSLERNTGELFF.